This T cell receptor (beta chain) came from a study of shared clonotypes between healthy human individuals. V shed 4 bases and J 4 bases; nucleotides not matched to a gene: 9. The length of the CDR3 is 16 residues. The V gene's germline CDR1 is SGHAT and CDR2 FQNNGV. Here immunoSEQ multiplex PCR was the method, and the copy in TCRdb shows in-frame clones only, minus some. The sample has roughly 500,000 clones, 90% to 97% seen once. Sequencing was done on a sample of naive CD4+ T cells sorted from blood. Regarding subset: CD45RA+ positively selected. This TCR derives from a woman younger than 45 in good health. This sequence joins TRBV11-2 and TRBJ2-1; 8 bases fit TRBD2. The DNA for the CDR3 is TGTGCCAGCAGCTCGACCCGGGCTAGCGGGTACAATGAGCAGTTCTTC. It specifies CASSSTRASGYNEQFF.